The next 4 T cell receptor beta chains were all read from a single sample in a study of cytomegalovirus exposure and HLA in healthy donors. The PCR made use of 60 Vbeta and 13 Jbeta primers. Libraries were prepared by immunoSEQ multiplex PCR; TCRdb keeps only in-frame clonotypes and omits some of them. In the table there are approximately 140,000 clones, 65% to 85% of which are singletons. The specimen was PBMCs. The source of these receptors is a man younger than 35 in good health and CMV-seronegative.

The gene calls are TRBV11-1 and TRBJ2-7, with D perhaps matching TRBD1 (5 bases). This CDR3 region has 14 residues. The germline V and J ends were trimmed by 0 bases and 0 bases, with 6 bases remaining between them. CDR1 and CDR2 (germline): SGHAT, FQDESV (reference sequence). CDR3 amino acids: CASSLATGSYEQYF. The CDR3 nucleotides read TGTGCCAGCAGCTTAGCAACAGGCTCCTACGAGCAGTACTTC.

The V call is TRBV6-5, the J call TRBJ1-2; perhaps TRBD1 as D (5 bases). CDR3 length: 13 residues. The V end lost 5 bases, the J end lost 4 bases, and 11 bases lay between the germline ends. Germline CDR1 is MNHEY and CDR2 is SVGAGI. The CDR3 coding sequence is TGTGCCAGCAGTGAACACGGGGGCTATGGCTACACCTTC. Its translation: CASSEHGGYGYTF.

The chain employs TRBV7-9 and TRBJ2-3, with D uncertain. CDR1 and CDR2 from the germline V gene are SEHNR and FQNEAQ (reference sequence). Trimming left V 5 bases short and J 4 bases short, with 10 bases between. The CDR3 runs to 13 residues. CDR3: CASSPQVADTQYF. The CDR3 DNA reads TGTGCCAGCAGCCCCCAGGTGGCAGATACGCAGTATTTT.

The chain couples TRBV11-2 to TRBJ2-7, with D possibly matching TRBD1 (6 bases). V was pared by 8 bases and J by 2 bases, with 13 bases between. CDR1 and CDR2 from the germline V gene are SGHAT and FQNNGV. This CDR3 is built from 13 residues. CDR3 sequence: CASLGRTAYEQYF. The CDR3 DNA sequence: TGTGCCAGCCTCGGCCGGACAGCCTACGAGCAGTACTTC.